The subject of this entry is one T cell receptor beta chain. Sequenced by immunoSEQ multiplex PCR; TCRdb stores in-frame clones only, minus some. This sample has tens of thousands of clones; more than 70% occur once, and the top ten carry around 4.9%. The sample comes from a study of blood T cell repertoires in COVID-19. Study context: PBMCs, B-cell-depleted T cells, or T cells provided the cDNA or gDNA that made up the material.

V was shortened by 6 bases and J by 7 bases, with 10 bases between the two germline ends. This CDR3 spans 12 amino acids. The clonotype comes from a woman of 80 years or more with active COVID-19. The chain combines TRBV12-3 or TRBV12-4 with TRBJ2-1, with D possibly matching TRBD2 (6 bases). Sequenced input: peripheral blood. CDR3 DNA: TGTGCCAGCAGAGGAGGGTCTAATGAGCAGTTCTTC. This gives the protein CASRGGSNEQFF.